This T cell receptor beta chain was captured by sequencing in a study of shared clonotypes between healthy human individuals. CDR3 length: 16 residues. Trimming took off 0 bases at V and 6 bases at J, with 16 bases between the two ends. CDR1 SGDLS and CDR2 YYNGEE come from the germline V gene. General observations from the study: The study found lower generation probabilities in non-shared clonotypes than in those shared by all four donors.

This table comes from immunoSEQ multiplex PCR, and its TCRdb copy is limited to in-frame clones, with some not included. This sample carries about 2 million clones, 90% to 95% of them seen once, and the ten largest clones take 0.13%. The split of CD4+ cells yielded CD45RA+ naive and CD45RA-negative memory subsets. A word on this clone: Its matching antigen is unknown.

The TCR sequence derives from a man aged 18 to 29 in good health. This sequence joins TRBV9 and TRBJ2-1; D is unclear. The source material was naive CD4+ T cells sorted from blood. Stated subset: CD45RA+ positively selected. CDR3 region: CASSVGRPQAVNEQFF. The CDR3 nucleotides read TGTGCCAGCAGCGTAGGTAGGCCCCAGGCGGTCAATGAGCAGTTCTTC.